Below are 25 T cell receptor beta chains sequenced from a single sample in a study of T cell responses to AZD1222 COVID-19 vaccine. TCRdb keeps only in-frame clones here, not all; method: immunoSEQ multiplex PCR. The top ten hold 7.5% to 10% of the sample, which has 29,000 or so clones, about 94% seen once. Material: peripheral blood, obtained on day 0 of AZD1222 vaccination. Receptor source: an adult in good health.

The chain couples TRBV4-1 to TRBJ2-4, with 9 bases identical to TRBD1. After removal of 0 bases from V and 10 bases from J, the junction contained 4 bases not matched to a gene. Looked up from germline, CDR1 is MGHRA and CDR2 is YSYEKL. The CDR3 totals 14 residues. DNA for the CDR3: TGCGCCAGCAGCCAAGAAGGGACAGGGTGGATTCAGTACTTC. Its protein product is CASSQEGTGWIQYF.

There are a few counts of this clone. This chain uses TRBV7-9 with TRBJ2-7, with D possibly matching TRBD2 (6 bases). The germline V gene has CDR1 SEHNR and CDR2 FQNEAQ (reference sequence). Between the trimmed V and J ends, which lost 4 bases and 2 bases, there was a span of 6 bases. The CDR3 is 12 amino acids. CDR3 residues: CASSSGAYEQYF. The DNA of the CDR3 is TGTGCCAGCAGCTCGGGGGCCTACGAGCAGTACTTC.

This clone was observed a few times. The chain joins TRBV19 to TRBJ2-7, with D possibly being TRBD1 (6 bases). Trimming shortened V by 0 bases and J by 3 bases, and 12 bases separated the two germline ends. CDR3 size: 15 residues. Looked up from germline, CDR1 is LNHDA and CDR2 is SQIVND (reference sequence). The CDR3 loop is CASSIDRRDIYEQYF. The CDR3 DNA sequence: TGTGCCAGTAGTATAGATCGAAGGGACATCTACGAGCAGTACTTC.

The rearrangement links TRBV9 to TRBJ2-1; TRBD2 aligns across 7 bases. In germline, CDR1 is SGDLS, CDR2 YYNGEE. Trimming cost V 4 bases and J 7 bases; bases outside gene matches: 14. This CDR3 is 16 amino acids long. CDR3 DNA: TGTGCCAGCAGCCTCTCTGGCGGGAGTGCTTTGAATGAGCAGTTCTTC. As protein: CASSLSGGSALNEQFF.

The J gene is TRBJ2-3, the V gene TRBV28; weak D call: TRBD1 (6 bases). In germline, CDR1 is MDHEN, CDR2 SYDVKM. The CDR3 extends over 13 amino acids. Trimming removed 5 bases from V and 14 bases from J, with 20 bases in between. The CDR3 nucleotides are TGTGCCAGCAGTCGACCGACAGGAGGAGTCTGGTATTTT. This translates into CASSRPTGGVWYF.

The genes are TRBV12-3 or TRBV12-4 and TRBJ1-5, with D possibly being TRBD1 (5 bases). The CDR3 runs 13 residues. With 6 bases removed from V and 4 bases from J, the gap between germline ends came to 10 bases. The CDR3: CASRGPSNQPQHF. CDR3 bases: TGTGCCAGCAGGGGACCGAGTAATCAGCCCCAGCATTTT.

The chain carries TRBV19 and TRBJ2-7; TRBD2 agrees at 9 bases. The ends lost 5 bases at V and 5 bases at J; junction bases unmatched: 7. The germline V gene encodes CDR1 LNHDA and CDR2 SQIVND (reference sequence). This CDR3 has 14 amino acids. The CDR3 DNA is TGTGCCAGTAGTTCTCTAGCGGGACTCCACGAGCAGTACTTC. It translates to CASSSLAGLHEQYF.

The V gene is TRBV19, the J gene TRBJ1-2; 7 bases match TRBD1. In germline, CDR1 is LNHDA, CDR2 SQIVND (reference sequence). This CDR3 contains 14 residues. V trimming: 5 bases; J trimming: 5 bases; junction bases outside the gene matches: 8. CDR3 region: CASSPRQGLYGYTF. CDR3 coding DNA: TGTGCCAGTAGTCCCAGACAGGGTTTATATGGCTACACCTTC.

The chain couples TRBV7-2 to TRBJ1-2; a weak D match, TRBD1 (5 bases). Trimming shortened V by 3 bases and J by 0 bases, and 8 bases separated the two germline ends. CDR1 is SGHTA and CDR2 is FQGNSA in the germline V gene. CDR3 length: 14 residues. The CDR3 DNA follows: TGTGCCAGCAGCTTGGGACGGACTAACTATGGCTACACCTTC. This codes for CASSLGRTNYGYTF.

This clone has a single count. The chain links TRBV11-3 to TRBJ2-1; 7 bases align to TRBD1. From germline, CDR1 is SGHNT and CDR2 YENEEA. Trimming at V came to 4 bases and at J to 6 bases, leaving 6 bases not matched to a gene. This CDR3 is built from 14 residues. CDR3 DNA sequence: TGTGCCAGCAGCTCAAGACAGGGCCCCAATGAGCAGTTCTTC. Translation gives CASSSRQGPNEQFF.

In nucleotides, the CDR3 is TGTGCCAGCAGCTTAGTCTGGGGGCCTAATCAGCCCCAGCATTTT. It yields the protein CASSLVWGPNQPQHF. The chain joins TRBV7-8 to TRBJ1-5; the D gene is possibly TRBD1 (6 bases). The CDR3 extends over 15 amino acids. V was cut by 1 base and J by 4 bases, with 11 bases left in between. Germline CDR1 SGHVS, CDR2 FQNEAQ.

The chain uses TRBV15 and TRBJ2-1, with no clear D. V dropped 0 bases and J dropped 4 bases, with 7 bases sitting between them. The CDR3 runs 14 residues. Germline V gives CDR1 LNHNV, CDR2 YYDKDF (reference sequence). This CDR3 is CATSRERLYNEQFF. CDR3 bases: TGTGCCACCAGCAGAGAGCGGCTATACAATGAGCAGTTCTTC.

The J gene is TRBJ1-3, the V gene TRBV4-3; D uncertain. V gave up 3 bases and J gave up 0 bases, with 9 bases separating them. Per germline, CDR1 LGHNA and CDR2 YSLEER. This CDR3 is built from 15 residues. The CDR3 loop reads CASSHTEFSGNTIYF. CDR3 sequence (DNA): TGCGCCAGCAGCCATACAGAGTTCTCTGGAAACACCATATATTTT.

The chain uses TRBV1 and TRBJ2-3; the DNA was not used to check the table's D call, TRBD2. TRBV1 represents a pseudogene. This CDR3 contains 17 residues. In DNA, the CDR3 is TGCACCAGCAGTCGACTAGCGGGAGGGCTCGTCCCAGATACGCAGTATTTT. As protein: CTSSRLAGGLVPDTQYF.

The rearrangement uses TRBV6-2 or TRBV6-3 and TRBJ1-4; possibly TRBD1 for D (5 bases). CDR3 size: 16 residues. Trimming pared 0 bases from V and 8 bases from J, leaving 16 bases between. Germline V gene lookup returns CDR1 MNHEY and CDR2 SVGEGT. This chain's CDR3 is CASSYSWGPIGEKLFF. The CDR3 DNA reads TGTGCCAGCAGTTACTCTTGGGGACCGATCGGGGAAAAACTGTTTTTT.

The rearrangement uses TRBV6-6 and TRBJ2-7; D gene uncertain. The CDR3 runs to 13 residues. Looked up from germline, CDR1 is MNHNY and CDR2 is SVGAGI (reference sequence). V was shortened by 0 bases and J by 3 bases, with 6 bases between the two germline ends. The CDR3 DNA follows: TGTGCCAGCAGTTACTCTTCCGACTACGAGCAGTACTTC. It yields the protein CASSYSSDYEQYF.

The chain is built from TRBV5-6 and TRBJ2-7; 11 bases agree with TRBD2. The V gene end was trimmed by 0 bases and the J gene end by 1 base; junction bases not matched to a gene: 6. The CDR3 sequence is 17 residues long. The V gene's germline CDR1 is SGHDT and CDR2 YYEEEE. The chain's CDR3 is CASSLALAGGSSYEQYF. DNA for the CDR3: TGTGCCAGCAGCTTGGCGCTAGCGGGGGGTTCGTCCTACGAGCAGTACTTC.

V gene TRBV11-2 combines with J gene TRBJ1-4; perhaps TRBD1 as D (5 bases). Germline-derived CDR1 and CDR2 are SGHAT and FQNNGV. V lost 2 bases, J lost 4 bases, and 11 bases lay in between. The CDR3 totals 15 residues. CDR3 bases: TGTGCCAGCAGCTTACTTCAGGGTTTTAATGAAAAACTGTTTTTT. Protein sequence: CASSLLQGFNEKLFF.

The chain is built from TRBV3-1 (or the pseudogene TRBV3-2) and TRBJ1-2, with D perhaps matching TRBD1 (6 bases). Germline-derived CDR1 and CDR2 are LGHDT and YNNKEL (reference sequence). The CDR3 extends over 15 amino acids. V was pared by 6 bases and J by 5 bases, with 19 bases between. In DNA, the CDR3 is TGTGCCAGCAGTGGCGAACAGGGCCTAAGGTATGGCTACACCTTC. Amino acids: CASSGEQGLRYGYTF.

The genes are TRBV15 and TRBJ2-1; possible D gene TRBD1, 7 bases. The germline V gene has CDR1 LNHNV and CDR2 YYDKDF (reference sequence). The CDR3 runs to 17 residues. V lost 2 bases, J lost 7 bases, and 21 bases lay in between. Here the CDR3 DNA reads TGTGCCACCAGCAGAAAGTCCGGGACAGCCGGGGGTAATGAGCAGTTCTTC. It is translated as CATSRKSGTAGGNEQFF.

CDR3 sequence: CASSVPRGGAKNIQYF. The CDR3 nucleotides are TGTGCCAGCAGTGTCCCCCGCGGGGGGGCCAAAAACATTCAGTACTTC. The chain recombines TRBV2 with TRBJ2-4; 8 positions agree with TRBD2. This CDR3 is 16 amino acids long. Germline values: CDR1 SNHLY, CDR2 FYNNEI. Trimming removed 4 bases from V and 1 base from J; junction bases left unmatched: 6.

This chain connects TRBV3-1 (or the pseudogene TRBV3-2) to TRBJ2-2; TRBD2 matches at 7 bases. There are 18 residues in the CDR3. Per the germline V gene, CDR1 is LGHDT and CDR2 is YNNKEL (reference sequence). V lost 0 bases to trimming and J lost 6 bases; unmatched junction nucleotides: 13. In DNA form, the CDR3 reads TGTGCCAGCAGCCAAGATAGTGAGACGGGAGGCCCCCCCGGGGAGCTGTTTTTT. Residues: CASSQDSETGGPPGELFF.

CDR3 coding DNA: TGTGCCATCAGTGACCCGGATCCACAGTATTTT. As protein: CAISDPDPQYF. This chain connects TRBV10-3 to TRBJ2-3; D gene uncertain. This CDR3 has 11 amino acids. The germline V and J ends were trimmed by 3 bases and 12 bases, with 10 bases remaining between them. The V gene's germline CDR1 is ENHRY and CDR2 SYGVKD.

V usage is TRBV7-9 and J usage is TRBJ1-5; the match to TRBD1 covers 9 bases. The CDR3 totals 15 residues. The trim removed 3 bases at V and 3 bases at J, leaving 3 bases unmatched. In germline, CDR1 is SEHNR, CDR2 FQNEAQ (reference sequence). The DNA of the CDR3 is TGTGCCAGCAGCTTCTGGACAGGGGTCAATCAGCCCCAGCATTTT. This translates into CASSFWTGVNQPQHF.

This clone was seen a single time. V gene TRBV6-2 or TRBV6-3 combines with J gene TRBJ2-1; 9 bases line up with TRBD2. CDR1 is MNHEY and CDR2 is SVGEGT in the germline V gene. This CDR3 has 17 amino acids. V shed 2 bases, J shed 2 bases, and the junction held 7 bases outside the gene matches. In DNA, the CDR3 is TGTGCCAGCAGTTACGCGAGCGGGAGGAACACCTACAATGAGCAGTTCTTC. It codes for CASSYASGRNTYNEQFF.